This TCR beta chain comes out of a study of blood T cell repertoires in COVID-19. Germline V CDR1 and CDR2: SGHAT, FQNNGV. V lost 0 bases, J lost 6 bases, and 12 bases lay in between. The CDR3 sequence is 14 residues long. Clones were sequenced by immunoSEQ multiplex PCR, and TCRdb holds only the in-frame ones, with some missing. In the table there are some 90,000 clones, about 86% of which are singletons. The sample consisted of peripheral blood. This clonotype was obtained from a man at least 80 years old with active or convalescent COVID-19. The chain carries TRBV11-2 and TRBJ2-7; D perhaps matches TRBD1 (6 bases). This CDR3 is CASSLDRTGSEQYF. The CDR3 DNA sequence: TGTGCCAGCAGCTTAGATCGCACAGGGAGCGAGCAGTACTTC.